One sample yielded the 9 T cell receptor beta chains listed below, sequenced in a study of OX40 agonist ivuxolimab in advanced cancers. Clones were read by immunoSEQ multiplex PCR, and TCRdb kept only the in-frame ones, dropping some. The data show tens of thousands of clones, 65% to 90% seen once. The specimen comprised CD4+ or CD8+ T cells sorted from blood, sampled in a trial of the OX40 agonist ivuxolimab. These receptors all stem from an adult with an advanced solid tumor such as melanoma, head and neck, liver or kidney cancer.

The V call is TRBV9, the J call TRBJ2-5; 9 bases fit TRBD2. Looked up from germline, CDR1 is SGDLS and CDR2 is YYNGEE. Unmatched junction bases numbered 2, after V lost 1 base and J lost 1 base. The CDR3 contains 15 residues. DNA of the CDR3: TGTGCCAGCAGCGTACCAGCGGGGGGCCAAGAGACCCAGTACTTC. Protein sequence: CASSVPAGGQETQYF.

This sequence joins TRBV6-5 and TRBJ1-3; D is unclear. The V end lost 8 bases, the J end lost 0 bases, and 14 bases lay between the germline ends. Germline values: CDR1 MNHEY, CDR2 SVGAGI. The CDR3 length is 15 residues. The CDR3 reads CASRLGVFSGNTIYF. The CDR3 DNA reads TGTGCCAGCCGCCTTGGAGTCTTCTCTGGAAACACCATATATTTT.

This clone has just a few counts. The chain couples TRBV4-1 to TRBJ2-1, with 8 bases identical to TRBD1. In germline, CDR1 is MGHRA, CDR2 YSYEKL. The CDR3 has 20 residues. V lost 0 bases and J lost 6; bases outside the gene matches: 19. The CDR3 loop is CASSQEVGDRRGSPSNEQFF. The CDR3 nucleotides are TGCGCCAGCAGCCAAGAAGTAGGGGACAGGCGAGGGAGCCCATCCAATGAGCAGTTCTTC.

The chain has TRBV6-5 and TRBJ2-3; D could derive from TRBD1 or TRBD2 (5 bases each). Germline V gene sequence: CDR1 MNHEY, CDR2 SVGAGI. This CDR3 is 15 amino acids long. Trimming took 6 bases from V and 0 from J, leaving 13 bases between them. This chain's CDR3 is CASRGRQRSTDTQYF. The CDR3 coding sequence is TGTGCCAGCAGGGGGCGGCAGCGGAGCACAGATACGCAGTATTTT.

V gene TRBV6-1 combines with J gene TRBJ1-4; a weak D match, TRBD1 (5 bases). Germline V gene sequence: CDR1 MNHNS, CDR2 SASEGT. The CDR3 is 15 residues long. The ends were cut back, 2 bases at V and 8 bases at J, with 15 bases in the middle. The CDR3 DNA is TGTGCCAGCAGTGAATTTGGGGCGGCGAGCGAAAAACTGTTTTTT. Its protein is CASSEFGAASEKLFF.

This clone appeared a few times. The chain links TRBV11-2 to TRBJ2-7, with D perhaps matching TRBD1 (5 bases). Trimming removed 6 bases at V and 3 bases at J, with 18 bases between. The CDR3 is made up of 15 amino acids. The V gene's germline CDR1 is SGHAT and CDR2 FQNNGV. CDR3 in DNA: TGTGCCAGCAGACGTCCCGGTGGCAGGGACTACGAGCAGTACTTC. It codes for CASRRPGGRDYEQYF.

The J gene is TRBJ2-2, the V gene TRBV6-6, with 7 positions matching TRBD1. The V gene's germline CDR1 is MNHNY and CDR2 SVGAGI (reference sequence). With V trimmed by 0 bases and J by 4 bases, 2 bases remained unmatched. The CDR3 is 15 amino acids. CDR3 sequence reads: CASSYSAGGTGELFF. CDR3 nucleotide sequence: TGTGCCAGCAGTTACTCGGCAGGGGGCACCGGGGAGCTGTTTTTT.

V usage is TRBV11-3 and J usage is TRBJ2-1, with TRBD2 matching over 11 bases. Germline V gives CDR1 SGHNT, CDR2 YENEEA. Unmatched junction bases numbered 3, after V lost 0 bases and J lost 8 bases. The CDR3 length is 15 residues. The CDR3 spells CASSLDSGRDDEQFF. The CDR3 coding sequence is TGTGCCAGCAGCTTAGATAGCGGGAGGGATGATGAGCAGTTCTTC. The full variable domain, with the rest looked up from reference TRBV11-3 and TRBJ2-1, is EAGVVQSPRYKIIEKKQPVAFWCNPISGHNTLYWYLQNLGQGPELLIRYENEEAVDDSQLPKDRFSAERLKGVDSTLKIQPAELGDSAVYLCASSLDSGRDDEQFFGPGTRLTVL.

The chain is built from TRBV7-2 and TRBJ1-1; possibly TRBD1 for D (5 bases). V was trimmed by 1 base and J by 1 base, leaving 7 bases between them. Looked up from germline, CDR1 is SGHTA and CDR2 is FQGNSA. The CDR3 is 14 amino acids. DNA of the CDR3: TGTGCCAGCAGCTTAGGGACATCGAACACTGAAGCTTTCTTT. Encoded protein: CASSLGTSNTEAFF.